The next 27 T cell receptor beta chains were all read from a single sample in a study of identical twins (dated by TCRdb to between 2015 and 2016). The library was built by means of 5' RACE. Sequencing took place on an Illumina HiSeq 2000. Using fastp trimming at Q25 and MiXCR clonotype assembly, TCRdb reanalyzed the public sequencing data and kept in-frame beta chains. Rows matching on CDR3 protein sequence are summarized as one entry with the most common DNA and genes. Present in this sample are more than 600,000 distinct CDR3 sequences, 15% to 20% of which were seen just once. The biggest ten clones account for about 12% of the sample. These same data were also listed under a study on T cells expressing NK-cell markers.

Material for sequencing was PBMCs. These receptors originate from a woman in her late teens or twenties in good health.

In this sample, this clonotype turned up many times. The V call is TRBV7-7, the J call TRBJ1-3; D call uncertain. Germline-derived CDR1 and CDR2 are SSHAT and FNYEAQ (reference sequence). The V end was cut by 1 base, the J end by 3 bases, with 4 bases between. The CDR3 sequence is 13 residues long. The CDR3 DNA sequence: TGTGCCAGCAGCTTAGACGGTGGAAACACCATATATTTT. Amino acid sequence: CASSLDGGNTIYF.

This clonotype appeared a single time. The V and J genes are TRBV19 and TRBJ1-2; the D is unclear. This CDR3 comprises 15 residues. Germline lookup yields CDR1 LNHDA and CDR2 SQIVND (reference sequence). V lost 5 bases, J lost 0 bases, and 13 bases lay in between. The DNA for the CDR3 is TGTGCCAGTAGTGGAAACGGACGGGCTAACTATGGCTACACCTTC. It encodes CASSGNGRANYGYTF.

CDR3: CASSLVRGSRGEQFF. DNA for the CDR3: TGTGCCAGCAGCTTAGTAAGAGGATCCCGAGGTGAGCAGTTCTTC. The chain combines TRBV7-2 with TRBJ2-1; D uncertain. The CDR3 is made up of 15 amino acids. The germline V gene has CDR1 SGHTA and CDR2 FQGNSA. Trimming removed 1 base from V and 9 bases from J, with 16 bases in between.

V usage is TRBV2 and J usage is TRBJ2-1; 9 bases fit TRBD2. The CDR3 contains 15 residues. V trimming: 3 bases; J trimming: 6 bases; junction bases outside the gene matches: 6. Germline values: CDR1 SNHLY, CDR2 FYNNEI. CDR3 residues: CASSEGLAPINEQFF. The CDR3 coding sequence is TGTGCCAGCAGTGAGGGACTAGCCCCGATCAATGAGCAGTTCTTC.

This clonotype has more than one count but fewer than ten. This likely comes from a read error, as the CDR3 has no conserved phenylalanine or tryptophan at its end. Because the CDR3's place on the DNA is in doubt, the DNA is left out and the CDR3 is given as listed by TCRdb. The chain carries TRBV7-9 and TRBJ2-3; the table's D gene call, TRBD2, was not cross checked with the DNA. From its first to its last residue, the CDR3 has 9 amino acids. The germline V gene encodes CDR1 SEHNR and CDR2 FQNEAQ (reference sequence). This chain's CDR3 is CASSLETTR.

V gene TRBV20-1 combines with J gene TRBJ2-1; D unresolved. Trimming left V 6 bases short and J 8 bases short, with 17 bases between. The length of the CDR3 is 13 residues. Per the germline V gene, CDR1 is DFQATT and CDR2 is SNEGSKA (reference sequence). This chain's CDR3 is CSARMWARDEQFF. As DNA, the CDR3 is TGCAGTGCCCGCATGTGGGCCCGGGATGAGCAGTTCTTC.

The chain employs TRBV10-3 and TRBJ2-7; 7 bases map to TRBD2. The germline V gene encodes CDR1 ENHRY and CDR2 SYGVKD. This CDR3 comprises 11 residues. Trimming removed 6 bases from V and 6 bases from J; junction bases left unmatched: 2. The CDR3 region is CAIRSGAEQYF. Written as DNA, the CDR3 is TGTGCCATCAGGAGCGGGGCCGAGCAGTACTTC.

This clonotype was observed at least ten times. The rearrangement uses TRBV6-6 and TRBJ2-5; TRBD2 might be the D (7 bases). Trimming cost V 7 bases and J 2 bases, with 11 bases left between them. The CDR3 loop spans 13 amino acids. Germline V CDR1 and CDR2: MNHNY, SVGAGI (reference sequence). The CDR3 here is CASMKGGQETQYF. In nucleotides, the CDR3 is TGTGCCAGCATGAAGGGGGGGCAAGAGACCCAGTACTTC.

V and J are TRBV12-3 or TRBV12-4 and TRBJ2-7; a possible D gene is TRBD2 (6 bases). V lost 4 bases, J lost 0 bases, and 13 bases lay in between. The CDR3 has 15 amino acids. The CDR3 coding sequence is TGTGCCAGCAGTTCTGGACTATCGAGCTCCTACGAGCAGTACTTC. Its translation: CASSSGLSSSYEQYF.

This clonotype was detected a few times. The chain joins TRBV12-3 or TRBV12-4 to TRBJ1-2; D gene uncertain. Trimming stripped 5 bases from V and 8 bases from J, with 18 bases between. The CDR3 consists of 14 residues. The chain's CDR3 is CASSPLGSGGGYTF. The DNA of the CDR3 is TGTGCCAGCAGTCCCCTTGGGTCGGGCGGAGGCTACACCTTC.

This clonotype has a count of ten or more. The rearrangement joins TRBV19 to TRBJ2-7, with 9 bases matching TRBD1. The CDR3 length is 14 residues. J gave up 0 bases and V 3 bases, and 0 bases lay outside the gene matches. The germline V gene has CDR1 LNHDA and CDR2 SQIVND (reference sequence). This CDR3 reads CASSMGQGSYEQYF. As DNA, the CDR3 is TGTGCCAGTAGTATGGGACAGGGCTCCTACGAGCAGTACTTC.

This clonotype came up a few times. The V gene is TRBV7-6, the J gene TRBJ1-4; TRBD1 might be the D (5 bases). Germline lookup yields CDR1 SGHVS and CDR2 FNYEAQ. Trimming removed 3 bases at V and 8 bases at J, with 13 bases between. CDR3 length: 14 residues. CDR3 amino acids: CASSFRGGGEKLFF. Here the CDR3 DNA reads TGTGCCAGCAGCTTTAGGGGTGGCGGGGAAAAACTGTTTTTT.

This clonotype was counted a few times. The CDR3 DNA follows: TGTGCCAGCAGTTTAAGGGGACAGGGGGCCGAGAGACGAGGCTACACCTTC. It translates to CASSLRGQGAERRGYTF. This chain joins TRBV12-3 or TRBV12-4 and TRBJ1-2; 12 nucleotides align to TRBD1. Trimming cost V 2 bases and J 8 bases; bases outside gene matches: 12. This CDR3 comprises 17 residues.

This clonotype was detected a few times. This chain joins TRBV20-1 and TRBJ2-7; possibly TRBD1 or TRBD2 for D (6 bases each). With 6 bases removed from V and 3 bases from J, the gap between germline ends came to 21 bases. This CDR3 comprises 15 residues. Looked up from germline, CDR1 is DFQATT and CDR2 is SNEGSKA (reference sequence). The chain's CDR3 is CSATTRSGDRYEQYF. The CDR3 DNA is TGCAGTGCCACGACTAGGTCAGGGGATCGCTACGAGCAGTACTTC.

This clonotype occurred a few times. The V call is TRBV12-3 or TRBV12-4, the J call TRBJ1-2; D unresolved. This CDR3 is 11 amino acids long. Trimming stripped 6 bases from V and 14 bases from J, with 16 bases between. The chain's CDR3 is CASRLGPSGTF. CDR3 nucleotide sequence: TGTGCCAGCAGGCTGGGCCCTTCGGGAACCTTC.

The rearrangement links TRBV29-1 to TRBJ2-1; D unresolved. Trimming took off 5 bases at V and 10 bases at J, with 9 bases between the two ends. In germline, CDR1 is SQVTM, CDR2 ANQGSEA. The CDR3 sequence is 10 residues long. CDR3 residues: CSVSSSEQFF. CDR3 sequence (DNA): TGCAGCGTTAGTTCCAGCGAGCAGTTCTTC.

The sample holds a few counts of this clonotype. The V call is TRBV7-9, the J call TRBJ2-1; 8 positions match TRBD2. V shed 6 bases, J shed 4 bases, and the junction held 2 bases outside the gene matches. The CDR3 spans 13 residues. Germline CDR1 is SEHNR and CDR2 is FQNEAQ (reference sequence). Written as DNA, the CDR3 is TGTGCCAGCAGAATAGCGGGGTACAATGAGCAGTTCTTC. Protein product: CASRIAGYNEQFF.

The CDR3 loop is CASSPRDRDNTEAFF. CDR3 in DNA: TGTGCCAGCTCACCCAGGGACAGGGATAACACTGAAGCTTTCTTT. The genes are TRBV18 and TRBJ1-1; 9 bases map to TRBD1. The CDR3 spans 15 residues. With V trimmed by 3 bases and J by 2 bases, 4 bases remained unmatched. The germline gives CDR1 KGHSH, CDR2 LQKENI. Full variable domain (outside the CDR3, taken from reference TRBV18 and TRBJ1-1): NAGVMQNPRHLVRRRGQEARLRCSPMKGHSHVYWYRQLPEEGLKFMVYLQKENIIDESGMPKERFSAEFPKEGPSILRIQQVVRGDSAAYFCASSPRDRDNTEAFFGQGTRLTVV.

This clonotype appeared a few times. At one boundary the junction diverges from the germline segment, which might be a read error. The V call is TRBV7-2, the J call TRBJ2-5; D is unresolved. The CDR3 length is 12 residues. CDR1 is SGHTA, CDR2 FQGNSA, per germline. Here the CDR3 reads CASSYVRETKYF. DNA for the CDR3: TGTGCCAGCAGTTATGTTCGCGAGACCAAGTACTTC.

The chain is built from TRBV11-2 and TRBJ2-3; 8 bases align to TRBD2. The germline gives CDR1 SGHAT, CDR2 FQNNGV. V lost 1 base, J lost 1 base, and 7 bases stayed unmatched. This CDR3 is 17 amino acids long. This CDR3 is CASSLVGAGVGTDTQYF. CDR3 nucleotide sequence: TGTGCCAGCAGCTTAGTAGGAGCGGGAGTAGGCACAGATACGCAGTATTTT.

This clonotype was counted only a few times. The V call is TRBV20-1, the J call TRBJ2-7; possible D gene TRBD2, 6 bases. Between the trimmed V and J ends, which lost 8 bases and 7 bases, there was a span of 18 bases. There are 12 residues in the CDR3. CDR1 and CDR2 (germline): DFQATT, SNEGSKA (reference sequence). For the CDR3, the DNA is TGCAGTACGTCCCGGGGAGGTTGGGAGCAGTACTTC. This encodes CSTSRGGWEQYF.

The chain couples TRBV5-4 to TRBJ2-1; TRBD1 aligns across 9 bases. There are 15 residues in the CDR3. The V and J ends lost 5 bases and 6 bases, in that order; junction bases with no gene match: 9. Germline V lookup: CDR1 SGHNT, CDR2 YYREEE (reference sequence). The CDR3 loop is CASSPPGQGANEQFF. The CDR3 coding sequence is TGTGCCAGCAGTCCTCCGGGACAGGGTGCCAATGAGCAGTTCTTC.

The J gene is TRBJ2-1, the V gene TRBV20-1, with D perhaps TRBD1 (6 bases). CDR1 DFQATT and CDR2 SNEGSKA come from the germline V gene (reference sequence). V was clipped by 1 base and J by 4 bases, with 8 bases between them. The CDR3 contains 13 residues. The CDR3 DNA reads TGCAGTGCTAGAGGGACAGAATACAATGAGCAGTTCTTC. It is translated as CSARGTEYNEQFF.

This clonotype was recorded a few times. CDR3 bases: TGTGCCAGCAGGGCACTAAGGTCCGGGGAGCTGTTTTTT. This codes for CASRALRSGELFF. The chain links TRBV6-2 or TRBV6-3 to TRBJ2-2; no definite D call. The germline V gene encodes CDR1 MNHEY and CDR2 SVGEGT. There are 13 residues in the CDR3. V was pared by 6 bases and J by 6 bases, with 11 bases between.

Only a few counts were recorded for this clonotype. V gene TRBV5-6 combines with J gene TRBJ1-1; the D gene is possibly TRBD1 (5 bases). With 0 bases removed from V and 3 bases from J, the gap between germline ends came to 12 bases. Germline-derived CDR1 and CDR2 are SGHDT and YYEEEE. This CDR3 is built from 15 residues. CDR3 region: CASSLEGAGDTEAFF. The DNA of the CDR3 is TGTGCCAGCAGCTTGGAAGGGGCGGGAGACACTGAAGCTTTCTTT.

This clonotype was seen more than once but under ten times. The CDR3 here is CASSLNQRGHKFF. CDR3 bases: TGTGCCAGCAGCTTGAACCAGCGGGGACATAAGTTCTTC. The chain carries TRBV5-5 and TRBJ2-1; TRBD2 might be the D (7 bases). The germline gives CDR1 SGHKS, CDR2 YYEKEE (reference sequence). The CDR3 extends over 13 amino acids. Trimming shortened V by 1 base and J by 14 bases, and 16 bases separated the two germline ends.

The chain links TRBV6-5 to TRBJ2-1; TRBD2 is a possible D gene (7 bases). V lost 0 bases, J lost 6 bases, and 15 bases lay in between. CDR1 is MNHEY and CDR2 is SVGAGI in the germline V gene. The CDR3 has 16 residues. CDR3 nucleotides: TGTGCCAGCAGTTACTCGAAGGGAGGGGGAAGCAATGAGCAGTTCTTC. Its protein product is CASSYSKGGGSNEQFF.